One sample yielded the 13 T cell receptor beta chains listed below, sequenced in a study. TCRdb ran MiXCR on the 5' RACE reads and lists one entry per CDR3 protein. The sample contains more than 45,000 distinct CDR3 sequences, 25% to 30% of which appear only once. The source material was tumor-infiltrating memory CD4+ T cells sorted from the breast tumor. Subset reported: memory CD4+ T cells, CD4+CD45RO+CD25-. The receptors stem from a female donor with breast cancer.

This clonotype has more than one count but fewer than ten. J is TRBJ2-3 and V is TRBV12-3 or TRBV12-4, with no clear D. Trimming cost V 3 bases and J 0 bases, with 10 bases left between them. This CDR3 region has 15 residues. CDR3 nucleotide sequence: TGTGCCAGCAGTTTCCGGCGTCCTAGCACAGATACGCAGTATTTT. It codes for CASSFRRPSTDTQYF.

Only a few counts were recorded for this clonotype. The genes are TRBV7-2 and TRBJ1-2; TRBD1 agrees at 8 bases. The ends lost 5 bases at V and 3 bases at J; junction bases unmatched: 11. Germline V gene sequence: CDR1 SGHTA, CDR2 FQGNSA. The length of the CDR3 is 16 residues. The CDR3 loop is CASSPRGQGRDYGYTF. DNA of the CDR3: TGTGCCAGCAGCCCCAGGGGGCAGGGGAGGGACTATGGCTACACCTTC.

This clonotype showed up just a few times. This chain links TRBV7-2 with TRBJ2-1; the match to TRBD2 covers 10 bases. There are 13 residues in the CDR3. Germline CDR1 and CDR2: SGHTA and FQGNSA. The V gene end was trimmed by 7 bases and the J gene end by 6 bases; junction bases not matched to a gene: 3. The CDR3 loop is CASTPSGSNEQFF. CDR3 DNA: TGTGCCAGCACCCCTAGCGGGAGCAATGAGCAGTTCTTC.

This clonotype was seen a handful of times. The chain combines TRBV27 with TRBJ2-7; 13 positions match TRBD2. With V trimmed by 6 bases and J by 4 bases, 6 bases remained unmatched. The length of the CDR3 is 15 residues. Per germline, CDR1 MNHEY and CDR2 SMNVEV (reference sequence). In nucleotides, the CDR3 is TGTGCCAGCAGGACTCCGGGACTAGCGGGATACGAGCAGTACTTC. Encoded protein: CASRTPGLAGYEQYF.

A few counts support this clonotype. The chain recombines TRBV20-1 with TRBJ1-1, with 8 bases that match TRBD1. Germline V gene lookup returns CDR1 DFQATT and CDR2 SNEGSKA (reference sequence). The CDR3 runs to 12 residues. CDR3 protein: CSVGQGGTEAFF. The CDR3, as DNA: TGCAGCGTTGGACAGGGTGGCACTGAAGCTTTCTTT.

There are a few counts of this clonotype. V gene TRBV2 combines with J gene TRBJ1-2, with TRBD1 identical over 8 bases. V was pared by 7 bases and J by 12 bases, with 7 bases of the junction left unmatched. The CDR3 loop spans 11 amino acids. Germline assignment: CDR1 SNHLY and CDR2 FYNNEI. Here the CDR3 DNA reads TGTGCCAGCACTAAGCAGGGGGCCCACACCTTC. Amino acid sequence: CASTKQGAHTF.

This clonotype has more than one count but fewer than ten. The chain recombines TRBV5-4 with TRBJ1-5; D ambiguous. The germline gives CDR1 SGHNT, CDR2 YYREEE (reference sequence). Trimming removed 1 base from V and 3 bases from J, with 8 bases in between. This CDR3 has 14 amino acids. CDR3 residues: CASSLNGDNQPQHF. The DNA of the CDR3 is TGTGCCAGCAGCTTGAACGGGGACAATCAGCCCCAGCATTTT.

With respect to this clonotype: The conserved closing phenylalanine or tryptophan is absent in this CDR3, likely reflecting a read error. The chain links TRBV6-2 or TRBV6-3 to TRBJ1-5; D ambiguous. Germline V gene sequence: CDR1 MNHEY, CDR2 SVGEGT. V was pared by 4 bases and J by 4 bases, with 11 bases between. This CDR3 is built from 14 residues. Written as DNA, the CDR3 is TGTGCCAGCAGTTTTCAGCCGATGAATCAGCCCCAGCATTCT. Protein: CASSFQPMNQPQHS.

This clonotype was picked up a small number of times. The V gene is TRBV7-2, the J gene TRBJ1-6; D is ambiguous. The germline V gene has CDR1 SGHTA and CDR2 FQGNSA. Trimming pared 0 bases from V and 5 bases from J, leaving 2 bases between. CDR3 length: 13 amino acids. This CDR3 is CASSLANNSPLHF. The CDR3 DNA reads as TGTGCCAGCAGCTTAGCGAATAATTCACCCCTCCACTTT.

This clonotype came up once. The CDR3 loop reads CASSFPRWEQGTGGRGQPQHF. The DNA of the CDR3 is TGTGCCAGCAGTTTTCCGCGGTGGGAACAGGGGACTGGGGGTAGGGGCCAGCCCCAGCATTTT. The chain links TRBV6-2 or TRBV6-3 to TRBJ1-5; 7 bases are a match to TRBD1. Germline loops: CDR1 MNHEY, CDR2 SVGEGT. This CDR3 contains 21 residues. J lost 7 bases, V lost 4 bases, and 28 bases had no gene match.

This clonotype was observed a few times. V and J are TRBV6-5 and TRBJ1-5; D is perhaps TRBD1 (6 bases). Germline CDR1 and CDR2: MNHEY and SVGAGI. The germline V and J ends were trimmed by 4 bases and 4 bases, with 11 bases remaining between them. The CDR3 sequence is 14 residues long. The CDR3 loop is CASSSLRGNQPQHF. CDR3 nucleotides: TGTGCCAGCAGTTCTCTGAGGGGGAATCAGCCCCAGCATTTT.

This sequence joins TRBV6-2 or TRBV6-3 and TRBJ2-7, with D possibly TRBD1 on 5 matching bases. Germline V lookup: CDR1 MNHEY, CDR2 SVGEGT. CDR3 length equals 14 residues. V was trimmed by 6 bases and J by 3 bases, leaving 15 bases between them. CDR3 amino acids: CASRVTATVYEQYF. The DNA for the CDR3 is TGTGCCAGCAGAGTGACAGCTACTGTCTACGAGCAGTACTTC.

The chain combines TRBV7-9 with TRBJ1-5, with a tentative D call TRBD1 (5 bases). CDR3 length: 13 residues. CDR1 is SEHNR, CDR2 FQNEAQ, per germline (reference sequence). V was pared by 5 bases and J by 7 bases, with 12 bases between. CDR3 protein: CASSLEQGQPQHF. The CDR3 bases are TGTGCCAGCAGCCTGGAGCAGGGACAGCCCCAGCATTTT.